The T cell receptor beta chain under discussion was sequenced for a study of CD8+ T cells in alopecia areata. Whole-study findings and limits: Scalp sequencing also captures normal skin's resident alphabeta T cells.

Of note for this clone: Its target is unknown.

RNA was extracted and reverse transcribed into cDNA as the sequencing template. Some clones are missing from TCRdb's copy, which holds only in-frame ones; the method was immunoSEQ multiplex PCR. Seen here are 100,000 to 150,000 clones, about 50% observed once, and the top ten hold over 9.5%. The source material was NKG2D-low CD8+ T cells sorted from blood. This TCR derives from a human donor with alopecia areata.

This chain's CDR3 is CASSAFQETQYF. Written as DNA, the CDR3 is TGCGCCAGCAGCGCCTTCCAAGAGACCCAGTACTTC. The V and J genes are TRBV5-1 and TRBJ2-5; D not certain. CDR3 length: 12 amino acids. Germline lookup yields CDR1 SGHRS and CDR2 YFSETQ. V was pared by 4 bases and J by 1 base, with 5 bases between.